This T cell receptor beta chain was obtained from a study of T cell repertoires in cytomegalovirus infection. Study at large: Recently identified HLA-C-restricted CMV epitopes were used, and well-studied HLA-B-restricted CMV epitopes were used as well.

Study-level findings and limits: The study found HLA-C-restricted CMV-specific TCR beta clonotypes dominating the ex vivo response. The cumulative frequency of public TCR beta families distinguished individuals who carried CMV together with the relevant HLA.

This clonotype was recorded a few times. The antigen is unknown. CDR3 length: 14 residues. CDR1 is SGHDN, CDR2 FVKESK, per germline. Between the trimmed V and J ends, which lost 0 bases and 4 bases, there was a span of 9 bases. TCRdb ran MiXCR on the reads and lists one entry per CDR3 protein. The sample lists approximately 340,000 distinct CDR3 sequences, roughly 29% seen once, with 20% in the top ten. The rearrangement uses TRBV14 and TRBJ1-2; D not resolved. The receptor comes from a human donor in good health (CMV status not recorded). Some clones in this sample may be carry-over from other donors' samples. Sequenced material: cultured PBMCs, taken from culture after CMV antigen stimulation. The CDR3 spells CASSQDTKSYGYTF. CDR3 sequence (DNA): TGTGCCAGCAGCCAAGATACCAAGAGCTATGGCTACACCTTC.